These 2 T cell receptor beta chains were all obtained from the same sample, sequenced in a study of radiotherapy plus CTLA-4 blockade in lung cancer. Assay: immunoSEQ multiplex PCR; the TCRdb copy retains only in-frame clones and omits some. In the table there are 89,000 or so clones, 82% of which are singletons. Sequencing was performed on peripheral blood, taken from a patient treated with radiotherapy plus ipilimumab. The origin of the receptors is a human donor with non-small cell lung cancer who had a partial response to radiotherapy plus ipilimumab.

The rearrangement uses TRBV9 and TRBJ2-5; the match to TRBD2 covers 9 bases. The J segment lost 4 bases and the V segment lost 3 bases, leaving 10 bases of the junction unmatched. Germline V lookup: CDR1 SGDLS, CDR2 YYNGEE. This CDR3 contains 16 residues. CDR3 nucleotides: TGTGCCAGCAGCGGGAGGGAGCGGGAGGTGCGAGAGACCCAGTACTTC. Protein product: CASSGREREVRETQYF.

The chain employs TRBV28 and TRBJ2-1, with TRBD2 matching over 11 bases. V shed 1 base, J shed 7 bases, and the junction held 6 bases outside the gene matches. Germline V gene sequence: CDR1 MDHEN, CDR2 SYDVKM. This CDR3 has 16 residues. The CDR3: CASSLLTSGRKNEQFF. For the CDR3, the DNA is TGTGCCAGCAGTTTATTAACTAGCGGGAGAAAGAATGAGCAGTTCTTC.